Below, one TCR beta chain is given with its context. Its specificity is not known. The data were taken from a study of OX40 agonist ivuxolimab in advanced cancers. Background on the study: Every 2 weeks, ivuxolimab was infused into the patients intravenously at between 0.01 and 10 mg/kg.

Study-level points and caveats: Low normalized T-cell clonal expansion was additionally recorded for some nonresponders.

This table comes from immunoSEQ multiplex PCR, and its TCRdb copy is limited to in-frame clones, with some not included. This sample has around 54,000 clones; under 95% occur once, and the top ten carry 8% to 10%. The germline V gene encodes CDR1 SGHRS and CDR2 YFSETQ. V was pared by 1 base and J by 0 bases, with 11 bases between. This CDR3 is built from 16 residues. The chain has TRBV5-1 and TRBJ2-1, with D possibly being TRBD2 (5 bases). This receptor was identified in an adult with an advanced solid tumor such as melanoma, head and neck, liver or kidney cancer. Sample: CD4+ or CD8+ T cells sorted from blood, taken in a trial of the OX40 agonist ivuxolimab. Written as DNA, the CDR3 is TGCGCCAGCAGCTTGTACGGGGAGAGCTCCTACAATGAGCAGTTCTTC. This translates into CASSLYGESSYNEQFF.